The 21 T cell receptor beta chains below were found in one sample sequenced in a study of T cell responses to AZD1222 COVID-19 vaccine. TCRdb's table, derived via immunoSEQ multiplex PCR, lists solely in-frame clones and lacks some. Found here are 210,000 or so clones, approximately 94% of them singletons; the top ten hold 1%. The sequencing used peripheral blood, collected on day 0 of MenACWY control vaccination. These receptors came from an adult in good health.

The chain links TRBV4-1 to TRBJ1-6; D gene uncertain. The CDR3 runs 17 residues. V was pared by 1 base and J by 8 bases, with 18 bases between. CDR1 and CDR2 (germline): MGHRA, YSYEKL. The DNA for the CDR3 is TGCGCCAGCAGCCAAGGTGTCGGGGATTCAGGATATTCACCCCTCCACTTT. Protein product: CASSQGVGDSGYSPLHF.

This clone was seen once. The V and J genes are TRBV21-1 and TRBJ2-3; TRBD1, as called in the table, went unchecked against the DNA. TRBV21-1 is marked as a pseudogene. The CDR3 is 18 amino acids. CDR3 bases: TGTGCCAGCAGCAAAGCATTCCAGGACATCCGAAGCACAGATACGCAGTATTTT. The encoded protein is CASSKAFQDIRSTDTQYF.

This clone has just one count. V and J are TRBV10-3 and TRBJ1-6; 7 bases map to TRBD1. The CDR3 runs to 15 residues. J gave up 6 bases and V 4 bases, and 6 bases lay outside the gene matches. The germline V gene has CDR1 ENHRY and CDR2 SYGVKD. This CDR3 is CAISGGDSSNSPLHF. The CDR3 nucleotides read TGTGCCATCAGTGGGGGGGACAGCTCTAATTCACCCCTCCACTTT.

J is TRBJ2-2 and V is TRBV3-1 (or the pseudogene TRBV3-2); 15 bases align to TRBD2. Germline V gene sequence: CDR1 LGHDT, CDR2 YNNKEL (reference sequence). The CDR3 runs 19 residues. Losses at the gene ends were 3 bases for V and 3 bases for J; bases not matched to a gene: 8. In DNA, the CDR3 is TGTGCCAGCAGCCATGCCGGGACTAGCGGGGGGAAGTACACCGGGGAGCTGTTTTTT. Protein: CASSHAGTSGGKYTGELFF.

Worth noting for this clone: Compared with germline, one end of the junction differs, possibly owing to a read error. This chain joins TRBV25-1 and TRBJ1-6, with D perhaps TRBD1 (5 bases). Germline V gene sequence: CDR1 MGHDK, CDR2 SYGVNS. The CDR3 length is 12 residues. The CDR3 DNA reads TGTGCCAGCAAACCCCCCCTAGGGACGGTCCGGTTT. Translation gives CASKPPLGTVRF. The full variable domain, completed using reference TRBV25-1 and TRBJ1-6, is EADIYQTPRYLVIGTGKKITLECSQTMGHDKMYWYQQDPGMELHLIHYSYGVNSTEKGDLSSESTVSRIRTEHFPLTLESARPSHTSQYLCASKPPLGTVRFGNGTRLTVT.

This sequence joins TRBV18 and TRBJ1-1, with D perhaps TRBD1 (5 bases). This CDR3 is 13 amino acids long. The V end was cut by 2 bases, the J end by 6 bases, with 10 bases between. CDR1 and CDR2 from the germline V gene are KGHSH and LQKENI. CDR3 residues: CASSPTRDAEAFF. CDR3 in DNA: TGTGCCAGCTCACCAACCCGGGACGCTGAAGCTTTCTTT.

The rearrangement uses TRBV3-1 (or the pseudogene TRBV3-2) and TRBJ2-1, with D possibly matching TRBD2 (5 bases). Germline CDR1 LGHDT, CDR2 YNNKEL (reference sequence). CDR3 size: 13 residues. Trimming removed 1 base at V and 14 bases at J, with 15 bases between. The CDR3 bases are TGTGCCAGCAGCCAAGGTCTAGCCGGGCGGGAGTTCTTC. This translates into CASSQGLAGREFF.

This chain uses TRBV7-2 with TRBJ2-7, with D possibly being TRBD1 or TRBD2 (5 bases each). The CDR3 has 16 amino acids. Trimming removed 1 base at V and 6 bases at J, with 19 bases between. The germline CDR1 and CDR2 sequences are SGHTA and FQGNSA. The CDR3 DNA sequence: TGTGCCAGCAGCTTAGGGGGCCGGGACGCCCGATCCGAGCAGTACTTC. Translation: CASSLGGRDARSEQYF. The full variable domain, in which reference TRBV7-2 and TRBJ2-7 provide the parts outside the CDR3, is GAGVSQSPSNKVTEKGKDVELRCDPISGHTALYWYRQSLGQGLEFLIYFQGNSAPDKSGLPSDRFSAERTGGSVSTLTIQRTQQEDSAVYLCASSLGGRDARSEQYFGPGTRLTVT.

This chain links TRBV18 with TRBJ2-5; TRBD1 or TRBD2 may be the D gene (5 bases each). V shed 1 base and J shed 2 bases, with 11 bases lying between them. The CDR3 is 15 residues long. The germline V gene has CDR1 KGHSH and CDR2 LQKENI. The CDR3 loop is CASSPRDRSQETQYF. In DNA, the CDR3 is TGTGCCAGCTCACCACGGGACCGGTCTCAAGAGACCCAGTACTTC.

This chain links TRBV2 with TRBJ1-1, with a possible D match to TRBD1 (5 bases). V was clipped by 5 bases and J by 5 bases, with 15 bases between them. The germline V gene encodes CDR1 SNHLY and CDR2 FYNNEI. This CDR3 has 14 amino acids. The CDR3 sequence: CASSSRQKGTEAFF. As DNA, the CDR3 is TGTGCCAGCAGTTCAAGACAGAAAGGGACTGAAGCTTTCTTT.

The DNA of the CDR3 is TGTGCCAGCAGCTCTAACGTGGGGGAACGGAGCAATCAGCCCCAGCATTTT. This gives the protein CASSSNVGERSNQPQHF. The V and J genes are TRBV7-8 and TRBJ1-5; the D gene is possibly TRBD1 (5 bases). Germline V gene data show CDR1 as SGHVS and CDR2 as FQNEAQ. The CDR3 runs 17 residues. The ends were cut back, 4 bases at V and 1 base at J, with 17 bases in the middle.

CDR3 sequence (DNA): TGTGCCAGCAGCTTACTGTCGGGACAGGGGGCTAGAGAGCAGTACTTC. Translated: CASSLLSGQGAREQYF. The chain carries TRBV14 and TRBJ2-7, with 12 positions matching TRBD1. J lost 7 bases, V lost 5 bases, and 12 bases had no gene match. Germline V CDR1 and CDR2: SGHDN, FVKESK. This CDR3 is 16 amino acids long.

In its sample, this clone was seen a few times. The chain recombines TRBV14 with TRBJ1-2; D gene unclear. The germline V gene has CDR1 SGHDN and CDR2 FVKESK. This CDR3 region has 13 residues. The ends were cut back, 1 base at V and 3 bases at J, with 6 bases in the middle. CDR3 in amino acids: CASSQGIYYGYTF. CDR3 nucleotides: TGTGCCAGCAGCCAAGGTATATACTATGGCTACACCTTC.

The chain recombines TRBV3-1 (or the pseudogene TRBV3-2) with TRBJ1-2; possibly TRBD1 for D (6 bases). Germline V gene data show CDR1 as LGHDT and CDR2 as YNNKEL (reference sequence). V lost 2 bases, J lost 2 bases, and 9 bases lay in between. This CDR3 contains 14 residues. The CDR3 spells CASSQTTGNYGYTF. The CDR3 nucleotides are TGTGCCAGCAGCCAAACCACAGGGAACTATGGCTACACCTTC.

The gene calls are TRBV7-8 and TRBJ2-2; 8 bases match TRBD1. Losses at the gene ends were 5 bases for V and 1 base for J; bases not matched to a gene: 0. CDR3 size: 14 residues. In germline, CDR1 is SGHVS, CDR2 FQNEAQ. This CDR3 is CASSGQGNTGELFF. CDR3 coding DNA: TGTGCCAGCAGCGGACAGGGGAACACCGGGGAGCTGTTTTTT.

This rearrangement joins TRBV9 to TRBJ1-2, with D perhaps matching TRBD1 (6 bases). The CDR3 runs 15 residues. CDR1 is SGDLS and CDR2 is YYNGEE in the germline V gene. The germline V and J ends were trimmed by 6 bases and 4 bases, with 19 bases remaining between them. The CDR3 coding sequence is TGTGCCAGCACGATTCTCGGTGGGGGGCCCTATGGCTACACCTTC. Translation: CASTILGGGPYGYTF.

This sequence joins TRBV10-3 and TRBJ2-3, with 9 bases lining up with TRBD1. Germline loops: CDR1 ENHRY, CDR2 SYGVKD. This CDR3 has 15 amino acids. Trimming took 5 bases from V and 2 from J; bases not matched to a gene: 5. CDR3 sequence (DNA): TGTGCCATCAGTCGGGGACAGGGAACCACAGATACGCAGTATTTT. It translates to CAISRGQGTTDTQYF.

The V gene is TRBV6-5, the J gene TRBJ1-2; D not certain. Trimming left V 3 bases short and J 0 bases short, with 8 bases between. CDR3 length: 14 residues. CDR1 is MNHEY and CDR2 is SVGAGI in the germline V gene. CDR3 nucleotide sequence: TGTGCCAGCAGTTATGGAAACACTAACTATGGCTACACCTTC. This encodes CASSYGNTNYGYTF.

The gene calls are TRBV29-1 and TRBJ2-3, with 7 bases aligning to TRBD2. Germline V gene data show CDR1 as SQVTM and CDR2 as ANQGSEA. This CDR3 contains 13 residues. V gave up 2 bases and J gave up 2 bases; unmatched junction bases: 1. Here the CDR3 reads CSVELAATDTQYF. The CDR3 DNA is TGCAGCGTTGAACTAGCGGCCACAGATACGCAGTATTTT.

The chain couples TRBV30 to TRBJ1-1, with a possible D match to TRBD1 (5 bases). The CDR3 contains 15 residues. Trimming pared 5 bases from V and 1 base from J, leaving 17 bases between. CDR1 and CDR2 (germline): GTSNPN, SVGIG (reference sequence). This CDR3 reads CAWALFGAPNTEAFF. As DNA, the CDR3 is TGTGCCTGGGCTCTTTTTGGGGCCCCGAACACTGAAGCTTTCTTT.

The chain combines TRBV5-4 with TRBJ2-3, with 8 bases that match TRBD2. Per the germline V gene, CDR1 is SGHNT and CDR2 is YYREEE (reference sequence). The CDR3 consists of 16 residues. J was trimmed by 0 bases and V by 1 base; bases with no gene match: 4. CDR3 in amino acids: CASSLFTSGSTDTQYF. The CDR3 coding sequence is TGTGCCAGCAGCTTGTTCACTAGCGGTAGCACAGATACGCAGTATTTT.